The rows below give T cell receptor beta chains drawn from one sample of a study of beta chain features in type 1 diabetes. Assay used: immunoSEQ multiplex PCR; TCRdb lists only in-frame clones, some missing. The table records about 700,000 clones, around 15% of them present only once. The sequencing sample was made of naive CD4+ T cells from blood. Receptor source: a man aged 18-30 years with type 1 diabetes. CDR3s include the opening cysteine and the closing phenylalanine or tryptophan. Each record gives: V gene, D gene, J gene, CDR3 protein. D genes are given only for firm matches.

v_call: TRBV28
d_call: -
j_call: TRBJ2-4
cdr3_aa: CASSLAPLKNIQYF

v_call: TRBV6-6
d_call: -
j_call: TRBJ1-5
cdr3_aa: CASSHNQNQPQHF

v_call: TRBV6-6
d_call: -
j_call: TRBJ2-7
cdr3_aa: CASSRQGGGYEQYF

v_call: TRBV27
d_call: -
j_call: TRBJ1-2
cdr3_aa: CASGHKGHYGYTF

v_call: TRBV30
d_call: -
j_call: TRBJ2-5
cdr3_aa: CAWSVWQETQYF

v_call: TRBV6-5
d_call: -
j_call: TRBJ2-1
cdr3_aa: CASSPSPGARNEFF

v_call: TRBV6-6
d_call: -
j_call: TRBJ2-7
cdr3_aa: CASSYSRATYEQYF

v_call: TRBV5-1
d_call: -
j_call: TRBJ1-1
cdr3_aa: CASSLGQGKNTEAFF

v_call: TRBV30
d_call: -
j_call: TRBJ2-4
cdr3_aa: CAWSPQNIQYF

v_call: TRBV19
d_call: -
j_call: TRBJ2-5
cdr3_aa: CASSPSVEETQYF

v_call: TRBV19
d_call: -
j_call: TRBJ2-2
cdr3_aa: CASSRQTGELFF

v_call: TRBV4-1
d_call: -
j_call: TRBJ1-1
cdr3_aa: CASSQGRGPGREGTEAFF

v_call: TRBV5-4
d_call: -
j_call: TRBJ2-7
cdr3_aa: CATEGAGYEQYF

v_call: TRBV19
d_call: TRBD1
j_call: TRBJ1-6
cdr3_aa: CASRSRTGVANSPLHF

v_call: TRBV6-5
d_call: TRBD1
j_call: TRBJ1-1
cdr3_aa: CASTTGTGGPEAFF

v_call: TRBV27
d_call: TRBD2
j_call: TRBJ2-3
cdr3_aa: CASRTSGGFTQYF

v_call: TRBV10-3
d_call: -
j_call: TRBJ1-1
cdr3_aa: CAISDGAGSLNTEAFF

v_call: TRBV14
d_call: -
j_call: TRBJ1-1
cdr3_aa: CASSRTVNTEAFF

v_call: TRBV4-1
d_call: -
j_call: TRBJ2-7
cdr3_aa: CASSQDVEGKQYF

v_call: TRBV27
d_call: TRBD1
j_call: TRBJ1-2
cdr3_aa: CASSSTGTANYGYTF

v_call: TRBV5-6
d_call: TRBD1
j_call: TRBJ2-1
cdr3_aa: CASSSGYRGDEQFF

v_call: TRBV5-4
d_call: TRBD2
j_call: TRBJ2-5
cdr3_aa: CASSKSSGGRQETQYF

v_call: TRBV25-1
d_call: TRBD1
j_call: TRBJ1-2
cdr3_aa: CASRGDRYYGYTF

v_call: TRBV30
d_call: TRBD1
j_call: TRBJ1-1
cdr3_aa: CAWSRGRDSEAFF

v_call: TRBV13
d_call: -
j_call: TRBJ1-1
cdr3_aa: CASSFPLRGHTEAFF

v_call: TRBV29-1
d_call: TRBD1
j_call: TRBJ2-1
cdr3_aa: CSVDGQGWNEQFF

v_call: TRBV5-1
d_call: -
j_call: TRBJ1-2
cdr3_aa: CASSLDGEGGYTF

v_call: TRBV10-3
d_call: -
j_call: TRBJ1-6
cdr3_aa: CAISESTQGGPYSPLHF

v_call: TRBV7-8
d_call: -
j_call: TRBJ2-3
cdr3_aa: CASSPSGGLLTDTQYF

v_call: TRBV2
d_call: TRBD1
j_call: TRBJ2-6
cdr3_aa: CAGRQGASGANVLTF

v_call: TRBV27
d_call: -
j_call: TRBJ1-4
cdr3_aa: CASSPRTDHEKLFF

v_call: TRBV11-3
d_call: -
j_call: TRBJ2-3
cdr3_aa: CASSPHTDTQYF

v_call: TRBV9
d_call: -
j_call: TRBJ2-3
cdr3_aa: CASSVAGHTDTQYF

v_call: TRBV29-1
d_call: -
j_call: TRBJ2-6
cdr3_aa: CCVGGYSGANVLTF

v_call: TRBV6-7
d_call: TRBD2
j_call: TRBJ2-1
cdr3_aa: CASSYAPGTSGYNEQFF

v_call: TRBV10-3
d_call: -
j_call: TRBJ1-5
cdr3_aa: CAISESKGHQPQHF

v_call: TRBV14
d_call: -
j_call: TRBJ1-1
cdr3_aa: CASSPIMGTEAFF

v_call: TRBV20-1
d_call: -
j_call: TRBJ2-3
cdr3_aa: CSTHSTDTQYF

v_call: TRBV27
d_call: TRBD2
j_call: TRBJ2-7
cdr3_aa: CASSPRGVLSYEQYF

v_call: TRBV7-9
d_call: TRBD2
j_call: TRBJ2-3
cdr3_aa: CASSLALAGGQKSTDTQYF

v_call: TRBV6-5
d_call: -
j_call: TRBJ1-1
cdr3_aa: CASMGGLGTEAFF

v_call: TRBV19
d_call: -
j_call: TRBJ2-7
cdr3_aa: CASRAVSGSEQYF

v_call: TRBV2
d_call: -
j_call: TRBJ2-3
cdr3_aa: CASKRTNTDTQYF

v_call: TRBV28
d_call: -
j_call: TRBJ1-5
cdr3_aa: CASIADRQPQHF

v_call: TRBV7-2
d_call: -
j_call: TRBJ2-5
cdr3_aa: CASSWNRETQYF

v_call: TRBV7-9
d_call: -
j_call: TRBJ2-3
cdr3_aa: CASSSRDPTDTQYF

v_call: TRBV15
d_call: -
j_call: TRBJ2-7
cdr3_aa: CATSRGYTYEQYF

v_call: TRBV27
d_call: TRBD2
j_call: TRBJ2-1
cdr3_aa: CASSFERGVYNEQFF

v_call: TRBV30
d_call: -
j_call: TRBJ2-7
cdr3_aa: CAWSPTGRAFYEQYF

v_call: TRBV10-3
d_call: -
j_call: TRBJ1-2
cdr3_aa: CAISWNYGYTF

v_call: TRBV7-6
d_call: -
j_call: TRBJ1-5
cdr3_aa: CASSQALDQPQHF